The TCR beta chain under discussion was sequenced for a study of shared clonotypes between healthy human individuals. Study as a whole: A few men and a couple of women, aged 18 to 49, were donors.

Produced via immunoSEQ multiplex PCR; TCRdb's table is partial and in-frame only. The sample holds around 2.1 million clones, roughly 91% seen once. Study-wide points: Measured sharing among donors was expected to vary with sequencing depth. Depth was large, yet rarefaction showed that sorted-subset sequencing was incomplete.

Naivety among CD8 cells was defined by CD45RO negativity and positive CCR7 selection, thereby excluding terminally differentiated effector memory CD45RA+ cells. From germline, CDR1 is SQVTM and CDR2 ANQGSEA. This CDR3 spans 15 amino acids. The germline V and J ends were trimmed by 3 bases and 4 bases, with 18 bases remaining between them. Turning to this clone: Its antigen is not known.

The chain carries TRBV29-1 and TRBJ1-2, with D tentatively TRBD1 (5 bases). The sample comprised naive CD8+ T cells from PBMCs. The clonotype comes from a man aged 18 to 29 in good health. Some clones in this sample may be carry-over from other donors' samples. CDR3 in DNA: TGCAGCGTTGACACGGGAAAAGACAGCCCCTATGGCTACACCTTC. Protein sequence: CSVDTGKDSPYGYTF.